The 13 T cell receptor beta chains given below trace back to one sample, sequenced in a study of blood T cell repertoires in COVID-19. Libraries were prepared by immunoSEQ multiplex PCR; TCRdb keeps only in-frame clonotypes and omits some of them. The data show 70,000 to 100,000 clones, more than 80% seen once. Material: peripheral blood. The receptor source for this set is a woman older than 75 with acute or convalescent COVID-19.

This chain joins TRBV5-1 and TRBJ1-2; perhaps TRBD1 as D (6 bases). The CDR3 spans 13 residues. V lost 3 bases to trimming and J lost 6 bases, with 12 bases between them. CDR1 and CDR2 from the germline V gene are SGHRS and YFSETQ. The CDR3 DNA reads TGCGCCAGCAGCTCAGGGGAAAGTGATGGCTACACCTTC. Amino acids: CASSSGESDGYTF.

The chain joins TRBV6-5 to TRBJ2-1; 13 bases align to TRBD2. Losses at the gene ends were 2 bases for V and 5 bases for J; bases not matched to a gene: 3. CDR3 length: 16 amino acids. Germline CDR1 is MNHEY and CDR2 is SVGAGI. This chain's CDR3 is CASSYPGLAGNNEQFF. The CDR3 DNA reads as TGTGCCAGCAGTTACCCGGGACTAGCGGGGAACAATGAGCAGTTCTTC.

The chain has TRBV4-3 and TRBJ1-2, with 9 bases that match TRBD1. Germline V gene data show CDR1 as LGHNA and CDR2 as YSLEER. CDR3 size: 14 residues. J was trimmed by 3 bases and V by 4 bases; bases with no gene match: 3. The CDR3 DNA reads as TGCGCCAGCAGCCTCACAGGGGGCGACTATGGCTACACCTTC. Translation: CASSLTGGDYGYTF.

The V and J genes are TRBV7-6 and TRBJ2-1; TRBD1 is a possible D gene (6 bases). Trimming took off 5 bases at V and 5 bases at J, with 16 bases between the two ends. The CDR3 is made up of 15 amino acids. The V gene's germline CDR1 is SGHVS and CDR2 FNYEAQ. CDR3 nucleotides: TGTGCCAGCAGCCTCGGGACATTGGTTAACAATGAGCAGTTCTTC. This codes for CASSLGTLVNNEQFF.

J is TRBJ2-3 and V is TRBV5-8; TRBD2 aligns across 10 bases. V trimming: 1 base; J trimming: 3 bases; junction bases outside the gene matches: 2. CDR1 is SGHTS, CDR2 YDEGEE, per germline. The CDR3 contains 15 residues. As DNA, the CDR3 is TGTGCCAGCAGCTTGCAGCGGGGGGGAACAGATACGCAGTATTTT. Protein sequence: CASSLQRGGTDTQYF.

This chain links TRBV12-5 with TRBJ2-7; TRBD1 matches at 8 bases. The germline CDR1 and CDR2 sequences are LGHNT and FRNRAP. The CDR3 consists of 15 residues. With 2 bases clipped from V and 5 bases from J, the junction kept 8 bases outside the gene matches. In nucleotides, the CDR3 is TGTGCTAGTGGTTTGTTCCGGGACAGGCGCAACGAGCAGTACTTC. As protein: CASGLFRDRRNEQYF.

V gene TRBV15 combines with J gene TRBJ1-2, with 10 bases that match TRBD1. This CDR3 contains 14 residues. Trimming at V came to 3 bases and at J to 2 bases, leaving 0 bases not matched to a gene. Per the germline V gene, CDR1 is LNHNV and CDR2 is YYDKDF (reference sequence). CDR3 bases: TGTGCCACCAGCAGGGGACAGGGGAACTATGGCTACACCTTC. This translates into CATSRGQGNYGYTF.

The rearrangement uses TRBV28 and TRBJ1-1, with a weak D call TRBD1 (5 bases). CDR1 is MDHEN, CDR2 SYDVKM, per germline. This CDR3 region has 13 residues. The germline V and J ends were trimmed by 7 bases and 11 bases, with 20 bases remaining between them. The CDR3 spells CASTLRGGTWAFF. In DNA, the CDR3 is TGTGCCAGCACCCTACGGGGGGGGACGTGGGCTTTCTTT.

This chain joins TRBV18 and TRBJ1-5; 7 nucleotides align to TRBD1. With 3 bases clipped from V and 5 bases from J, the junction kept 10 bases outside the gene matches. Looked up from germline, CDR1 is KGHSH and CDR2 is LQKENI. CDR3 length: 16 residues. The CDR3: CASSPRGRDRDQPQHF. Written as DNA, the CDR3 is TGTGCCAGCTCACCGCGTGGCCGGGACAGAGATCAGCCCCAGCATTTT.

The chain couples TRBV6-5 to TRBJ2-3; 7 bases are a match to TRBD2. Trimming took 6 bases from V and 1 from J; bases not matched to a gene: 7. The CDR3 extends over 15 amino acids. Germline V gene lookup returns CDR1 MNHEY and CDR2 SVGAGI. CDR3 protein: CASRRGLVGTDTQYF. The CDR3 DNA sequence: TGTGCCAGCAGACGCGGACTAGTCGGCACAGATACGCAGTATTTT.

The genes are TRBV18 and TRBJ2-7; a possible D gene is TRBD1 (6 bases). This CDR3 has 12 residues. V lost 2 bases and J 5 bases, leaving 7 bases between the germline ends. Germline V gives CDR1 KGHSH, CDR2 LQKENI. The CDR3 is CASSPTGHEQYF. In nucleotides, the CDR3 is TGTGCCAGCTCACCAACAGGGCACGAGCAGTACTTC.

The V call is TRBV11-2, the J call TRBJ1-6; TRBD1 might be the D (5 bases). This CDR3 contains 14 residues. V was trimmed by 3 bases and J by 5 bases, leaving 8 bases between them. CDR1 and CDR2 from the germline V gene are SGHAT and FQNNGV. The CDR3 sequence: CASSFGGNNSPLHF. In DNA form, the CDR3 reads TGTGCCAGCAGCTTTGGGGGGAATAATTCACCCCTCCACTTT.

This chain links TRBV7-9 with TRBJ2-3; maybe TRBD2 (6 bases). CDR1 is SEHNR and CDR2 is FQNEAQ in the germline V gene (reference sequence). This CDR3 is 16 amino acids long. Trimming left V 5 bases short and J 0 bases short, with 15 bases between. For the CDR3, the DNA is TGTGCCAGCAGCCCCGGACTGGGGACTAGCACAGATACGCAGTATTTT. Translated: CASSPGLGTSTDTQYF.